Shown below are 14 T cell receptor beta chains from a single sample sequenced in a study of beta chain features in type 1 diabetes. Points from the study as a whole: Shortening that was moderate but significant affected the TCRB CDR3s of Type 1 diabetes patients in all four CD4+ subsets.

The study reverse transcribed the entire isolated RNA, so it sequenced expressed TCRB transcripts. The assay was immunoSEQ multiplex PCR, and TCRdb's table has in-frame clones only and misses some. The sample contains around 300,000 clones, approximately 16% of which appear only once. These receptors are not linked to any known antigen. The sequenced sample was naive CD4+ T cells from blood. These TCRs come from a man aged 18 to 29 with type 1 diabetes.

This clone was counted a few times. V and J are TRBV18 and TRBJ2-2; D is uncertain. V lost 0 bases and J 5 bases, leaving 7 bases between the germline ends. The germline gives CDR1 KGHSH, CDR2 LQKENI. CDR3 length: 14 residues. The CDR3 sequence: CASSPPSVTGELFF. In nucleotides, the CDR3 is TGTGCCAGCTCACCACCGTCAGTTACCGGGGAGCTGTTTTTT.

In this sample, this clone turned up a few times. This chain connects TRBV18 to TRBJ1-2; no reliable D call. This CDR3 is 14 amino acids long. The germline gives CDR1 KGHSH, CDR2 LQKENI. Trimming left V 3 bases short and J 1 base short, with 9 bases between. The CDR3 sequence is CASSPRTINYGYTF. In nucleotides, the CDR3 is TGTGCCAGCTCACCTAGAACTATTAACTATGGCTACACCTTC. Based on the CDR3 plus reference TRBV18 and TRBJ1-2, the full variable domain is NAGVMQNPRHLVRRRGQEARLRCSPMKGHSHVYWYRQLPEEGLKFMVYLQKENIIDESGMPKERFSAEFPKEGPSILRIQQVVRGDSAAYFCASSPRTINYGYTFGSGTRLTVV.

The rearrangement uses TRBV30 and TRBJ1-5; no clear D gene. The CDR3 has 13 amino acids. V dropped 2 bases and J dropped 6 bases, with 11 bases sitting between them. Germline V lookup: CDR1 GTSNPN, CDR2 SVGIG (reference sequence). The DNA of the CDR3 is TGTGCCTGGAGTAAGTACCGCGGTCAGCCCCAGCATTTT. Amino acid sequence: CAWSKYRGQPQHF.

This clone was counted between two and nine times. The V call is TRBV2, the J call TRBJ2-2; no definite D call. CDR3 length equals 11 residues. The germline V gene encodes CDR1 SNHLY and CDR2 FYNNEI. Deletions cut 9 bases from V and 1 base from J, with 3 bases between. The CDR3 DNA sequence: TGTGCCAGTAGGAACACCGGGGAGCTGTTTTTT. Protein sequence: CASRNTGELFF. Based on the CDR3 plus reference TRBV2 and TRBJ2-2, the full variable domain is EPEVTQTPSHQVTQMGQEVILRCVPISNHLYFYWYRQILGQKVEFLVSFYNNEISEKSEIFDDQFSVERPDGSNFTLKIRSTKLEDSAMYFCASRNTGELFFGEGSRLTVL.

The chain joins TRBV2 to TRBJ2-7; 7 nucleotides match TRBD2. The CDR3 length is 14 residues. The junction had 8 bases not matched to a gene; V was cut back by 6 bases and J by 3 bases. The V gene's germline CDR1 is SNHLY and CDR2 FYNNEI. In DNA form, the CDR3 reads TGTGCCAGCAGCCCAGGAGCGGGGTACTACGAGCAGTACTTC. Translation: CASSPGAGYYEQYF.

The J gene is TRBJ2-5, the V gene TRBV20-1, with D hard to call. CDR1 and CDR2 (germline): DFQATT, SNEGSKA (reference sequence). The CDR3 is 11 residues long. Trimming took 5 bases from V and 1 from J, leaving 5 bases between them. The CDR3 region has the DNA TGCAGTGCTCCGCGCCAAGAGACCCAGTACTTC. As protein: CSAPRQETQYF.

This clone occurred a few times. The chain uses TRBV29-1 and TRBJ2-1; 12 bases are shared with TRBD1. The CDR3 is made up of 16 amino acids. V lost 6 bases to trimming and J lost 7 bases; unmatched junction nucleotides: 13. Germline V CDR1 and CDR2: SQVTM, ANQGSEA. CDR3: CSVKRLGTGGGNEQFF. The DNA of the CDR3 is TGCAGCGTCAAACGGCTTGGGACAGGGGGCGGGAATGAGCAGTTCTTC.

The chain recombines TRBV4-2 with TRBJ2-1; 9 nucleotides align to TRBD1. The CDR3 totals 16 residues. From germline, CDR1 is LGHNA and CDR2 YNFKEQ. The junction had 5 bases not matched to a gene; V was cut back by 2 bases and J by 3 bases. The CDR3 DNA sequence: TGTGCCAGCAGCCAAACACAGGGGGCAAACTACAATGAGCAGTTCTTC. It yields the protein CASSQTQGANYNEQFF.

The chain uses TRBV18 and TRBJ1-2; TRBD1 might be the D (5 bases). The CDR3 runs 15 residues. V shed 0 bases and J shed 2 bases, with 10 bases lying between them. Germline CDR1 is KGHSH and CDR2 is LQKENI. Here the CDR3 DNA reads TGTGCCAGCTCACCACCGGGGCTCTCGAACTATGGCTACACCTTC. Protein: CASSPPGLSNYGYTF. The complete variable domain, with remaining parts taken from reference TRBV18 and TRBJ1-2, reads NAGVMQNPRHLVRRRGQEARLRCSPMKGHSHVYWYRQLPEEGLKFMVYLQKENIIDESGMPKERFSAEFPKEGPSILRIQQVVRGDSAAYFCASSPPGLSNYGYTFGSGTRLTVV.

The J gene is TRBJ2-5, the V gene TRBV18, with D possibly TRBD2 on 6 matching bases. Trimming shortened V by 3 bases and J by 5 bases, and 31 bases separated the two germline ends. Germline V gene data show CDR1 as KGHSH and CDR2 as LQKENI. This CDR3 is 20 amino acids long. The CDR3 region has the DNA TGTGCCAGCTCACCTACACCACGGGGCGGGACCATAAACGTGAGGGAGACCCAGTACTTC. It specifies CASSPTPRGGTINVRETQYF. Together with reference TRBV18 and TRBJ2-5, the CDR3 gives the full variable domain: NAGVMQNPRHLVRRRGQEARLRCSPMKGHSHVYWYRQLPEEGLKFMVYLQKENIIDESGMPKERFSAEFPKEGPSILRIQQVVRGDSAAYFCASSPTPRGGTINVRETQYFGPGTRLLVL.

The chain uses TRBV13 and TRBJ2-3, with TRBD1 matching over 8 bases. J gave up 3 bases and V 0 bases, and 8 bases lay outside the gene matches. The CDR3 sequence is 17 residues long. Germline CDR1 reads PRHDT; CDR2 reads FYEKMQ (reference sequence). CDR3 amino acids: CASSLGPRQGLTDTQYF. The CDR3 DNA follows: TGTGCCAGCAGCTTAGGCCCTCGACAGGGGCTGACAGATACGCAGTATTTT.

The chain recombines TRBV7-2 with TRBJ2-1, with TRBD1 as a possible D gene (7 bases). The germline V and J ends were trimmed by 2 bases and 4 bases, with 12 bases remaining between them. The CDR3 spans 15 residues. Germline V gene lookup returns CDR1 SGHTA and CDR2 FQGNSA. CDR3 coding DNA: TGTGCCAGCAGCTTACAGGGGGGCAGGTACAATGAGCAGTTCTTC. It yields the protein CASSLQGGRYNEQFF.

This chain links TRBV29-1 with TRBJ1-1; 9 bases agree with TRBD1. Losses at the gene ends were 4 bases for V and 0 bases for J; bases not matched to a gene: 15. This CDR3 is built from 18 residues. CDR1 SQVTM and CDR2 ANQGSEA come from the germline V gene. The CDR3 DNA follows: TGCAGCGTTGTCCCCGGGACAGGGTCATTTTTTATGAACACTGAAGCTTTCTTT. Translation: CSVVPGTGSFFMNTEAFF.

The chain recombines TRBV11-2 with TRBJ1-4, with D unresolved. The CDR3 loop spans 13 amino acids. V lost 5 bases to trimming and J lost 8 bases, with 12 bases between them. Germline values: CDR1 SGHAT, CDR2 FQNNGV. This CDR3 reads CASSPSAGEKLFF. The DNA of the CDR3 is TGTGCCAGCAGCCCAAGTGCAGGAGAAAAACTGTTTTTT.